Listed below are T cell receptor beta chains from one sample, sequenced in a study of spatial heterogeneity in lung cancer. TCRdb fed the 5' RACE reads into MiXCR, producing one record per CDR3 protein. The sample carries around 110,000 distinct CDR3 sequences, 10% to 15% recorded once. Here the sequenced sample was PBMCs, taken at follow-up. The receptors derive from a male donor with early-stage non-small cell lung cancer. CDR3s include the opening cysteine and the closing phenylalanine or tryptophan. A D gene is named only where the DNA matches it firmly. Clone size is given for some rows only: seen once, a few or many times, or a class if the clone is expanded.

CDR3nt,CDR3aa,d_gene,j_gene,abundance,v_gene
TGTGCCAGCAGCTCTGACAGAGCAGACACAGATACGCAGTATTTT,CASSSDRADTDTQYF,.,TRBJ2-3,many,TRBV6-5
TGCAGTGCTGGAGTGGGACAGTTCTATGGCTACACCTTC,CSAGVGQFYGYTF,TRBD1,TRBJ1-2,.,TRBV20-1
TGCAGTGCTAGAGATCCGGGGGAATGGACTGAAGCTTTCTTT,CSARDPGEWTEAFF,.,TRBJ1-1,many,TRBV20-1
TGCGCCAGCAGCCAAGACAAGCTTAGCGGGGTCTACCGTTTT,CASSQDKLSGVYRF,TRBD2,TRBJ2-3,.,TRBV4-1
TGCAGTGCCCGAAGACAGGCTAATGAAAAACTGTTTTTT,CSARRQANEKLFF,.,TRBJ1-4,few,TRBV20-1
TGCAGTGCTAGAGATAGCAGTAGCAATCAGCCCCAGCATTTT,CSARDSSSNQPQHF,.,TRBJ1-5,.,TRBV20-1
TGCGCCAGCAGCCAAGAGGAGACTAGGGCTTACGAGCAGTACTTC,CASSQEETRAYEQYF,.,TRBJ2-7,many,TRBV4-1
TGCAGTGCTAGAGATCTAGACCACTACAATGAGCAGTTCTTC,CSARDLDHYNEQFF,.,TRBJ2-1,.,TRBV20-1
TGTGCCAGCAGCTGGGGACAGCTAAAGAACGAGCAGTACTTC,CASSWGQLKNEQYF,TRBD1,TRBJ2-7,many,TRBV7-9
TGTGCCAGCAGGTCTAACCCCCCCGGCTACGAGCAGTACTTC,CASRSNPPGYEQYF,.,TRBJ2-7,many,TRBV7-3
TGCGCCAGCAGCTTGGCGGCGAGCTCCTACAATGAGCAGTTCTTC,CASSLAASSYNEQFF,.,TRBJ2-1,few,TRBV5-1
TGCAGCGTTTCCTTGGGGGGAGGAACAGATACGCAGTATTTT,CSVSLGGGTDTQYF,.,TRBJ2-3,many,TRBV29-1
TGTGCCAGCACTGGGTTCACCGGGGAGCTGTTTTTT,CASTGFTGELFF,.,TRBJ2-2,.,TRBV28
TGCAGTGCTAGAGATGGCAGGATTATTGGCACCGGGGAGCTGTTTTTT,CSARDGRIIGTGELFF,.,TRBJ2-2,many,TRBV20-1
TGTGCCAGCAGCACCCGGGACACCTACACCGGGGAGCTGTTTTTT,CASSTRDTYTGELFF,.,TRBJ2-2,.,TRBV9
TGCGCCAGCAGCCAAGGGATAGGGCCGGCCAAAAACATTCAGTACTTC,CASSQGIGPAKNIQYF,.,TRBJ2-4,many,TRBV4-1
TGCGCCAGCAGCCAAGGACAGCAAGCTAACTATGGCTACACCTTC,CASSQGQQANYGYTF,.,TRBJ1-2,many,TRBV4-1
TGTGCCACGTCGGGGGGCTATTACAATGAGCAGTTCTTC,CATSGGYYNEQFF,.,TRBJ2-1,.,TRBV10-3
TGCAGTGCTAGAGGACTAGCGGGGGGGCCGAAGACCCAGTACTTC,CSARGLAGGPKTQYF,TRBD2,TRBJ2-5,.,TRBV20-1
TGCAGCGTTGACCACCGTAGCGAGCAGTACTTC,CSVDHRSEQYF,.,TRBJ2-7,.,TRBV29-1
TGTGCCAGCAGCCACGGCACTGAAGCTTTCTTT,CASSHGTEAFF,.,TRBJ1-1,.,TRBV3-1
TGTGCCAGCAGCTCGAACCTAGCCGGGACAGGGGGCTCCGGACCCTACGAGCAGTACTTC,CASSSNLAGTGGSGPYEQYF,TRBD1,TRBJ2-7,few,TRBV7-9
TGCAGTGCGCAACCGGGACAGGGTGGGCAGTACTTC,CSAQPGQGGQYF,TRBD1,TRBJ2-7,.,TRBV20-1
TGCAGCGCCTTACTACAAGGGACTGAAGCTTTCTTT,CSALLQGTEAFF,.,TRBJ1-1,many,TRBV29-1
TGCGCCAGCAGCTTGGAGGGGAGGCGAGACAATGAGCAGTTCTTC,CASSLEGRRDNEQFF,.,TRBJ2-1,.,TRBV5-1
TGTGCCACCAGTGATTTGGCCAGGGGCAATGAGCAGTTCTTC,CATSDLARGNEQFF,.,TRBJ2-1,many,TRBV24-1
TGTGCCAGCAGCCCCGGGACAGGGGGCCAGTGGATGAACACTGAAGCTTTCTTT,CASSPGTGGQWMNTEAFF,TRBD1,TRBJ1-1,.,TRBV5-6
TGCGCCAGCAGCTTGGCCACCGGGAGCGAAGAGACCCAGTACTTC,CASSLATGSEETQYF,.,TRBJ2-5,many,TRBV5-1
TGTGCCAGCAGCTTTCAGCGGGGGCGCACAGATACGCAGTATTTT,CASSFQRGRTDTQYF,TRBD2,TRBJ2-3,few,TRBV7-2
TGTGCCAGCAGCGTAGATCCGGGGGCAACAGATACGCAGTATTTT,CASSVDPGATDTQYF,.,TRBJ2-3,few,TRBV2
TGTGCCAGCAGTTACTCCCTGGACAGGATTTATGGCTACACCTTC,CASSYSLDRIYGYTF,TRBD1,TRBJ1-2,.,TRBV6-2/TRBV6-3
TGTGCCAGCAGTTTTCTTTTGGGACAGGCCGTTCTCTTCTCACCCCTCCACTTT,CASSFLLGQAVLFSPLHF,TRBD1,TRBJ1-6,many,TRBV27
TGTGCCATCAGTGAGTCATCGGGACAAATCACAGATACGCAGTATTTT,CAISESSGQITDTQYF,.,TRBJ2-3,.,TRBV10-3
TGCAGCCCCTGGGGGACAGGGGGCTGGAGGCAGCCCCAGCATTTT,CSPWGTGGWRQPQHF,TRBD1,TRBJ1-5,.,TRBV29-1
TGTGCCACCAGTGGGATGACAGGGCGCTCCTACAATGAGCAGTTCTTC,CATSGMTGRSYNEQFF,TRBD1,TRBJ2-1,few,TRBV24-1
TGTGCCACCAGTGACACCCGGACAGGCGACACCGGGGAGCTGTTTTTT,CATSDTRTGDTGELFF,TRBD1,TRBJ2-2,once,TRBV24-1
TGCGCCAGCAGCTTAAGACGCACGACAGGGGGTGACACTGAAGCTTTCTTT,CASSLRRTTGGDTEAFF,TRBD1,TRBJ1-1,.,TRBV5-1
TGTGCCAGCAACCCGACAGGGGGCCCCGGGGAGCTGTTTTTT,CASNPTGGPGELFF,TRBD1,TRBJ2-2,few,TRBV11-3
TGTGCCATCAGTGACTCCGAAAGTGGTGCAGTCTATAATTCACCCCTCCACTTT,CAISDSESGAVYNSPLHF,.,TRBJ1-6,few,TRBV10-3
TGCAGCGTTGAAGACCCCTCCGGGACTCCTACTTCTTACGAGCAGTACTTC,CSVEDPSGTPTSYEQYF,.,TRBJ2-7,.,TRBV29-1
TGTGCCAGCAGTTCCCTGCCCGCAGGGGCAGAGACCCAGTACTTC,CASSSLPAGAETQYF,.,TRBJ2-5,many,TRBV28
TGCAGCGCAGGACAGGGATTCACTGAAGCTTTCTTT,CSAGQGFTEAFF,TRBD1,TRBJ1-1,many,TRBV29-1
TGTGCCAGCAACACTTGGACAGGAACTAACTATGGCTACACCTTC,CASNTWTGTNYGYTF,TRBD1,TRBJ1-2,many,TRBV7-2
TGTGCCAGCTCACTACGTCGTCAGGACGCCGGGGAGCTGTTTTTT,CASSLRRQDAGELFF,.,TRBJ2-2,few,TRBV18
TGTGCCAGCAGTTTGTCGGGGGGGGCTGAACAGCCCCAGCATTTT,CASSLSGGAEQPQHF,.,TRBJ1-5,few,TRBV27